The clone carrying this T cell receptor beta chain is medium-sized (0.01 to 0.1%) by frequency. The antigen is not known. These data come from a study of human CD8 memory T cell subsets. Study outcomes and limitations: What was sequenced in this study was only the T cell receptor beta chains. High, similar diversity marked stem-like memory and precursor exhausted T cells but not effector memory cells.

CDR1 and CDR2 (germline): SQVTM, ANQGSEA. The CDR3 totals 13 residues. Buffy coats from healthy donors yielded the PBMC. Sequencing libraries of TCR beta were made by UMI-labeled 5' RACE. TCRdb reprocessed the 5' RACE reads and reports one entry per CDR3 protein, with no DNA. This sample contains about 17,000 distinct CDR3 sequences. The sequencing sample was made of CD8+ stem-like memory T cells (TSCM and TCM) sorted from PBMCs. Subset specified: stem-like memory CD8 T cells (TSTEM), CCR7+ PD-1- TIGIT-. The chain links TRBV29-1 to TRBJ2-5; with no DNA, the TCRdb D assignment of TRBD1 cannot be verified. The TCR sequence derives from a human donor in good health. The CDR3 loop is CSVTARWGETQYF.